What follows is one T cell receptor beta chain and its context. Clones were read by immunoSEQ multiplex PCR, and TCRdb kept only the in-frame ones, dropping some. The sample carries around 70,000 clones, around 86% recorded once. The data stem from a study of blood T cell repertoires in COVID-19. The CDR3 covers 15 residues. V was clipped by 4 bases and J by 8 bases; unmatched bases: 9. CDR1 KGHSH and CDR2 LQKENI come from the germline V gene. The TCR comes from an elderly woman with active or convalescent COVID-19. This chain links TRBV18 with TRBJ1-3; 9 nucleotides line up with TRBD1. Sequenced sample: peripheral blood. CDR3 in amino acids: CASSLNRDRVYTIYF. CDR3 nucleotide sequence: TGTGCCAGCTCACTCAACCGGGACAGGGTTTACACCATATATTTT.